These 7 T cell receptor beta chains share one sample of origin, sequenced in a study of OX40 agonist ivuxolimab in advanced cancers. Libraries were made using the immunoSEQ multiplex PCR assay. TCRdb's version of the immuneACCESS table is confined to in-frame rearrangements and falls short of the full clone set. An unresolved V gene accounts for under half of the shortfall where checked; the remainder is of unknown origin. Within this sample are approximately 72,000 clones, with 84% of them counted one time only. The ten biggest clones cover around 0.78% of the sample. The specimen was CD4+ or CD8+ T cells sorted from blood, collected in a trial of the OX40 agonist ivuxolimab. The receptors were sampled from an adult with an advanced solid tumor such as melanoma, head and neck, liver or kidney cancer.

CDR3 sequence reads: CATSRAGGGVNYGYTF. DNA for the CDR3: TGTGCCACCAGCAGAGCCGGGGGAGGAGTTAACTATGGCTACACCTTC. This chain connects TRBV15 to TRBJ1-2; a possible D gene is TRBD1 (5 bases). Germline V CDR1 and CDR2: LNHNV, YYDKDF (reference sequence). The CDR3 length is 16 residues. Trimming took 1 base from V and 1 from J, leaving 13 bases between them.

CDR3 sequence: CASSLGPGIGEKLFF. Written as DNA, the CDR3 is TGTGCCAGCAGCTTAGGGCCGGGTATAGGGGAAAAACTGTTTTTT. The J gene is TRBJ1-4, the V gene TRBV11-2; the D is unclear. V dropped 1 base and J dropped 8 bases, with 14 bases sitting between them. The CDR3 spans 15 residues. The germline CDR1 and CDR2 sequences are SGHAT and FQNNGV.

This clone was seen a handful of times. The rearrangement joins TRBV28 to TRBJ1-5; D ambiguous. V was shortened by 7 bases and J by 3 bases, with 7 bases between the two germline ends. The CDR3 runs to 12 residues. Germline loops: CDR1 MDHEN, CDR2 SYDVKM. This CDR3 is CASKSNNQPQHF. The CDR3 coding sequence is TGTGCCAGCAAATCTAACAATCAGCCCCAGCATTTT.

This sequence joins TRBV19 and TRBJ2-1, with D maybe TRBD2 (5 bases). The V end lost 4 bases, the J end lost 4 bases, and 8 bases lay between the germline ends. There are 13 residues in the CDR3. CDR1 and CDR2 (germline): LNHDA, SQIVND (reference sequence). CDR3 loop: CASSNSGYNEQFF. DNA of the CDR3: TGTGCCAGTAGTAATTCGGGATACAATGAGCAGTTCTTC. Looking up the rest from reference TRBV19 and TRBJ2-1 gives the full variable domain: DGGITQSPKYLFRKEGQNVTLSCEQNLNHDAMYWYRQDPGQGLRLIYYSQIVNDFQKGDIAEGYSVSREKKESFPLTVTSAQKNPTAFYLCASSNSGYNEQFFGPGTRLTVL.

The chain uses TRBV27 and TRBJ2-7; tentative D call: TRBD1 (5 bases). V lost 6 bases, J lost 6 bases, and 15 bases lay in between. Germline V gene lookup returns CDR1 MNHEY and CDR2 SMNVEV (reference sequence). CDR3 length: 13 amino acids. CDR3 residues: CASRGRVGSEQYF. The CDR3 nucleotides are TGTGCCAGCAGGGGCAGGGTGGGCTCCGAGCAGTACTTC.

This chain connects TRBV2 to TRBJ1-5, with a tentative D call TRBD1 (5 bases). Per germline, CDR1 SNHLY and CDR2 FYNNEI. Trimming cost V 1 base and J 5 bases, with 9 bases left between them. This CDR3 comprises 14 residues. This CDR3 reads CASSEDRGDQPQHF. CDR3 DNA: TGTGCCAGCAGTGAAGATCGGGGGGATCAGCCCCAGCATTTT.

The rearrangement joins TRBV5-6 to TRBJ1-6; 8 bases are shared with TRBD1. Trimming at V came to 6 bases and at J to 7 bases, leaving 9 bases not matched to a gene. Germline CDR1 reads SGHDT; CDR2 reads YYEEEE. The CDR3 covers 15 residues. DNA for the CDR3: TGTGCCAGCAACACACAGGGGGTGAGAAATTCACCCCTCCACTTT. This sequence encodes CASNTQGVRNSPLHF. Looking up the rest from reference TRBV5-6 and TRBJ1-6 gives the full variable domain: DAGVTQSPTHLIKTRGQQVTLRCSPKSGHDTVSWYQQALGQGPQFIFQYYEEEERQRGNFPDRFSGHQFPNYSSELNVNALLLGDSALYLCASNTQGVRNSPLHFGNGTRLTVT.